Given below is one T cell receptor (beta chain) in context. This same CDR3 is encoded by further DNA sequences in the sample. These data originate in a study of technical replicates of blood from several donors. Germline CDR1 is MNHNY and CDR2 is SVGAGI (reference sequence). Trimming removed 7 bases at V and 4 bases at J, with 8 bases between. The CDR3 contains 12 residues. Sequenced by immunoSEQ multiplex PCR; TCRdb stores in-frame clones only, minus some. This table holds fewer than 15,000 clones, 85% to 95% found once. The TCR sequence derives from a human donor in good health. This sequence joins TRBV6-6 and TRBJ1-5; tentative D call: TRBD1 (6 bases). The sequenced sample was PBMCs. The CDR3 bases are TGTGCCAGCACTCAGGGGAATCAGCCCCAGCATTTT. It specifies CASTQGNQPQHF.